The 28 T cell receptor beta chains in this list originate from one sample, sequenced in a study of shared clonotypes between healthy human individuals. Assay: immunoSEQ multiplex PCR; the TCRdb copy retains only in-frame clones and omits some. The table lists some 2,100,000 clones, 95% of them singletons, with 0.13% in the top ten. Sequencing input: naive CD4+ T cells sorted from blood. As for subset: CD45RA+ positively selected. The receptors originated from a man in his late teens or twenties in good health.

In regard to this clone: This specimen includes other DNA sequences encoding the same CDR3. The V gene is TRBV28, the J gene TRBJ1-1, with no clear D. The CDR3 spans 11 residues. Deletions cut 6 bases from V and 2 bases from J, with 4 bases between. In germline, CDR1 is MDHEN, CDR2 SYDVKM. The CDR3, as DNA: TGTGCCAGCAGGCTCAACACTGAAGCTTTCTTT. This encodes CASRLNTEAFF.

The gene calls are TRBV5-1 and TRBJ2-2, with TRBD1 identical over 8 bases. V shed 4 bases and J 5 bases; nucleotides not matched to a gene: 7. Per germline, CDR1 SGHRS and CDR2 YFSETQ. The CDR3 consists of 15 residues. CDR3 nucleotide sequence: TGCGCCAGCAGCAGGACAGGGCCCGCTACCGGGGAGCTGTTTTTT. Protein sequence: CASSRTGPATGELFF.

This chain uses TRBV6-5 with TRBJ1-2; tentatively, D is TRBD1 (5 bases). This CDR3 region has 14 residues. The V end was cut by 6 bases, the J end by 1 base, with 12 bases between. CDR1 and CDR2 from the germline V gene are MNHEY and SVGAGI. In DNA, the CDR3 is TGTGCCAGCAGACGGCAGGGACTTAACTATGGCTACACCTTC. It encodes CASRRQGLNYGYTF.

V and J are TRBV6-6 and TRBJ1-5, with D possibly matching TRBD1 (5 bases). The ends were cut back, 5 bases at V and 2 bases at J, with 16 bases in the middle. The CDR3 is 16 residues long. CDR1 and CDR2 from the germline V gene are MNHNY and SVGAGI (reference sequence). This chain's CDR3 is CASSHKVRDGNQPQHF. For the CDR3, the DNA is TGTGCCAGCAGTCATAAAGTTAGGGACGGCAATCAGCCCCAGCATTTT.

The chain recombines TRBV5-6 with TRBJ2-7, with 12 bases that match TRBD1. Per germline, CDR1 SGHDT and CDR2 YYEEEE. Trimming at V came to 3 bases and at J to 5 bases, leaving 6 bases not matched to a gene. The CDR3 has 15 residues. The CDR3 DNA reads TGTGCCAGCAGCTCTCCGGGACAGGGGGCGGACGAGCAGTACTTC. Translated, it gives CASSSPGQGADEQYF.

CDR3 in DNA: TGTGCCTGGAGTGCCGAGCTTGGGCCTCTTGAGCAGTTCTTC. Translation: CAWSAELGPLEQFF. V gene TRBV30 combines with J gene TRBJ2-1, with no clear D. Germline V lookup: CDR1 GTSNPN, CDR2 SVGIG (reference sequence). The length of the CDR3 is 14 residues. Deletions cut 1 base from V and 9 bases from J, with 16 bases between.

This chain connects TRBV18 to TRBJ1-4, with TRBD1 matching over 7 bases. CDR3 size: 16 residues. The germline V gene encodes CDR1 KGHSH and CDR2 LQKENI. The V and J ends lost 2 bases and 8 bases, in that order; junction bases with no gene match: 11. CDR3 sequence: CASSPTNGQAGEKLFF. CDR3 sequence (DNA): TGTGCCAGCTCACCAACAAATGGACAGGCGGGAGAAAAACTGTTTTTT.

This clone was picked up one time. J is TRBJ2-1 and V is TRBV25-1, with D possibly being TRBD1 (5 bases). Trimming removed 8 bases at V and 5 bases at J, with 7 bases between. This CDR3 comprises 11 residues. Germline-derived CDR1 and CDR2 are MGHDK and SYGVNS. The CDR3 DNA follows: TGTGCCAGCGCCAGGGACAATGAGCAGTTCTTC. Translating gives CASARDNEQFF.

Points on this clone: Other DNA sequences in this sample translate to the same CDR3. The chain joins TRBV5-6 to TRBJ2-7; D perhaps matches TRBD1 (5 bases). CDR1 SGHDT and CDR2 YYEEEE come from the germline V gene. There are 13 residues in the CDR3. V lost 2 bases, J lost 2 bases, and 8 bases lay in between. DNA of the CDR3: TGTGCCAGCAGCTTAGACAGAGCCTACGAGCAGTACTTC. Protein product: CASSLDRAYEQYF.

The genes are TRBV4-1 and TRBJ2-7; possible D gene TRBD1, 6 bases. Germline CDR1 is MGHRA and CDR2 is YSYEKL. Trimming stripped 0 bases from V and 0 bases from J, with 12 bases between. The CDR3 is made up of 16 amino acids. This CDR3 reads CASSQDPQGGSYEQYF. The CDR3 DNA reads TGCGCCAGCAGCCAAGATCCACAGGGCGGCTCCTACGAGCAGTACTTC.

V and J are TRBV2 and TRBJ2-5, with 8 bases fitting TRBD1. The ends lost 2 bases at V and 5 bases at J; junction bases unmatched: 7. Germline V gives CDR1 SNHLY, CDR2 FYNNEI. The CDR3 covers 15 residues. The CDR3 coding sequence is TGTGCCAGCAGTGAACTCCAGGGGGCAGGGGAGACCCAGTACTTC. It translates to CASSELQGAGETQYF. The full variable domain, in which reference TRBV2 and TRBJ2-5 provide the parts outside the CDR3, is EPEVTQTPSHQVTQMGQEVILRCVPISNHLYFYWYRQILGQKVEFLVSFYNNEISEKSEIFDDQFSVERPDGSNFTLKIRSTKLEDSAMYFCASSELQGAGETQYFGPGTRLLVL.

This clone is a singleton in its sample. CDR3 amino acids: CASKGGKVSGANVLTF. The DNA of the CDR3 is TGTGCCAGTAAAGGCGGGAAGGTCTCTGGGGCCAACGTCCTGACTTTC. This rearrangement joins TRBV19 to TRBJ2-6, with D possibly TRBD2 on 6 matching bases. The CDR3 is made up of 16 amino acids. Trimming removed 7 bases from V and 0 bases from J, with 13 bases in between. Germline V CDR1 and CDR2: LNHDA, SQIVND (reference sequence).

This chain links TRBV5-4 with TRBJ1-1, with 9 positions matching TRBD1. The CDR3 has 14 residues. Unmatched junction bases numbered 7, after V lost 3 bases and J lost 7 bases. Germline loops: CDR1 SGHNT, CDR2 YYREEE (reference sequence). The CDR3 DNA sequence: TGTGCCAGCAGCTCTTTCGGGACAGGGATTGAAGCTTTCTTT. Encoded protein: CASSSFGTGIEAFF.

The CDR3 nucleotides read TGTGCCAGCAGTTTATGGGGGCGCCACGAAAAACTGTTTTTT. This encodes CASSLWGRHEKLFF. This rearrangement joins TRBV27 to TRBJ1-4; a possible D gene is TRBD1 (6 bases). Deletions cut 1 base from V and 8 bases from J, with 11 bases between. CDR1 is MNHEY, CDR2 SMNVEV, per germline (reference sequence). The CDR3 extends over 14 amino acids.

The chain uses TRBV19 and TRBJ1-2; TRBD1 is a possible D gene (5 bases). From germline, CDR1 is LNHDA and CDR2 SQIVND (reference sequence). The CDR3 is made up of 15 amino acids. V lost 5 bases to trimming and J lost 2 bases, with 15 bases between them. The CDR3 sequence is CASSLTRDSNYGYTF. The DNA of the CDR3 is TGTGCCAGTAGTCTTACCCGTGACAGCAACTATGGCTACACCTTC.

CDR3 sequence reads: CASSLEANTRYEQYF. The CDR3 DNA reads TGCGCCAGCAGCTTGGAGGCCAATACTAGATACGAGCAGTACTTC. The chain is built from TRBV5-1 and TRBJ2-7, with D tentatively TRBD2 (5 bases). Trimming took 0 bases from V and 4 from J, leaving 14 bases between them. The CDR3 consists of 15 residues. Germline V gene sequence: CDR1 SGHRS, CDR2 YFSETQ.

The genes are TRBV7-9 and TRBJ1-1; 7 bases fit TRBD1. With V trimmed by 5 bases and J by 11 bases, 14 bases remained unmatched. The CDR3 has 14 amino acids. CDR1 SEHNR and CDR2 FQNEAQ come from the germline V gene (reference sequence). The CDR3 DNA follows: TGTGCCAGCAGCCGACCGGGACAGACCATGTGGGCTTTCTTT. Its protein is CASSRPGQTMWAFF. Full variable domain (outside the CDR3, taken from reference TRBV7-9 and TRBJ1-1): DTGVSQNPRHKITKRGQNVTFRCDPISEHNRLYWYRQTLGQGPEFLTYFQNEAQLEKSRLLSDRFSAERPKGSFSTLEIQRTEQGDSAMYLCASSRPGQTMWAFFGQGTRLTVV.

As regards this clone: Within the sample, other DNA sequences also encode this same CDR3. The chain combines TRBV5-4 with TRBJ1-2; no clear D gene. CDR1 SGHNT and CDR2 YYREEE come from the germline V gene (reference sequence). This CDR3 has 13 residues. The V gene lost 0 bases and the J gene lost 6 bases, with 9 bases spanning the gap. CDR3 in amino acids: CASSLAGVNGYTF. In nucleotides, the CDR3 is TGTGCCAGCAGCTTGGCTGGAGTGAATGGCTACACCTTC.

The chain joins TRBV7-2 to TRBJ1-5; D call uncertain. Looked up from germline, CDR1 is SGHTA and CDR2 is FQGNSA. Trimming removed 1 base at V and 0 bases at J, with 10 bases between. CDR3 size: 16 residues. The CDR3 region is CASSLEVGYSNQPQHF. Here the CDR3 DNA reads TGTGCCAGCAGCTTAGAAGTAGGGTATAGCAATCAGCCCCAGCATTTT.

Only one count was recorded for this clone. Other nucleotide sequences from this sample produce the same CDR3. V usage is TRBV30 and J usage is TRBJ1-6; no definite D call. Germline V gene data show CDR1 as GTSNPN and CDR2 as SVGIG (reference sequence). The CDR3 consists of 14 residues. V lost 0 bases, J lost 4 bases, and 7 bases lay in between. The CDR3 coding sequence is TGTGCCTGGAGTGTAGGCGGGTATAATTCACCCCTCCACTTT. It codes for CAWSVGGYNSPLHF.

For the CDR3, the DNA is TGTGCCAGTAGCCCTATAGCAGGGAGGAACGGCAATCAGCCCCAGCATTTT. It encodes CASSPIAGRNGNQPQHF. This chain connects TRBV19 to TRBJ1-5, with D perhaps matching TRBD1 (5 bases). Trimming cost V 6 bases and J 2 bases, with 20 bases left between them. Germline V gene sequence: CDR1 LNHDA, CDR2 SQIVND (reference sequence). The CDR3 runs to 17 residues. Filled out from reference TRBV19 and TRBJ1-5, the complete variable domain reads DGGITQSPKYLFRKEGQNVTLSCEQNLNHDAMYWYRQDPGQGLRLIYYSQIVNDFQKGDIAEGYSVSREKKESFPLTVTSAQKNPTAFYLCASSPIAGRNGNQPQHFGDGTRLSIL.

Note on this clone: Lacking the conserved final phenylalanine or tryptophan, this CDR3 likely reflects a read error. It is unclear where the CDR3 begins or ends on the DNA, so no DNA is shown, and the CDR3 is as TCRdb lists it. The chain combines TRBV30 with TRBJ2-7; the table calls TRBD2, which could not be checked here. Germline values: CDR1 GTSNPN, CDR2 SVGIG (reference sequence). Counting both end residues, the CDR3 totals 13 amino acids. The CDR3 is CAWSSAQRSGRVL.

The V call is TRBV5-4, the J call TRBJ2-3, with D possibly being TRBD1 or TRBD2 (5 bases each). Germline CDR1 is SGHNT and CDR2 is YYREEE (reference sequence). The CDR3 has 13 residues. Trimming shortened V by 5 bases and J by 6 bases, and 13 bases separated the two germline ends. CDR3 coding DNA: TGTGCCAGCAGGCCCACTGGGACGGATACGCAGTATTTT. It specifies CASRPTGTDTQYF.

This chain links TRBV5-8 with TRBJ2-3; 14 bases map to TRBD2. V lost 0 bases and J lost 4; bases outside the gene matches: 1. Germline V lookup: CDR1 SGHTS, CDR2 YDEGEE. The length of the CDR3 is 16 residues. CDR3 DNA: TGTGCCAGCAGCTTGGGGACTAGCGGGAGGTCAGATACGCAGTATTTT. Protein sequence: CASSLGTSGRSDTQYF.

This chain uses TRBV19 with TRBJ1-5; tentatively, D is TRBD1 (5 bases). The CDR3 sequence is 16 residues long. The ends were cut back, 5 bases at V and 0 bases at J, with 14 bases in the middle. CDR1 and CDR2 (germline): LNHDA, SQIVND (reference sequence). CDR3 sequence reads: CASSDVGDYSNQPQHF. The CDR3 DNA is TGTGCCAGTAGTGATGTGGGGGACTATAGCAATCAGCCCCAGCATTTT.

CDR3 loop: CASSDSWRTSGVNEQFF. In DNA form, the CDR3 reads TGTGCCAGCAGTGACTCATGGAGGACTAGCGGGGTAAATGAGCAGTTCTTC. J is TRBJ2-1 and V is TRBV6-4, with TRBD2 matching 12 bases. V was pared by 0 bases and J by 7 bases, with 7 bases of the junction left unmatched. Germline assignment: CDR1 MRHNA and CDR2 SNTAGT. This CDR3 region has 17 residues.

V usage is TRBV11-2 and J usage is TRBJ2-3, with 8 bases aligning to TRBD1. The CDR3 covers 14 residues. Germline V gene lookup returns CDR1 SGHAT and CDR2 FQNNGV. Losses at the gene ends were 5 bases for V and 5 bases for J; bases not matched to a gene: 6. CDR3 coding DNA: TGTGCCAGCAGCCAAGACAGGGGAGAAGATACGCAGTATTTT. This codes for CASSQDRGEDTQYF.

The J gene is TRBJ2-7, the V gene TRBV5-4; 7 bases line up with TRBD1. V dropped 4 bases and J dropped 5; count of bases not matched to a gene: 12. Germline V gene data show CDR1 as SGHNT and CDR2 as YYREEE (reference sequence). The CDR3 runs to 15 residues. As DNA, the CDR3 is TGTGCCAGCAGCACTAGACAGGGAACTCTCAACGAGCAGTACTTC. Its translation: CASSTRQGTLNEQYF.